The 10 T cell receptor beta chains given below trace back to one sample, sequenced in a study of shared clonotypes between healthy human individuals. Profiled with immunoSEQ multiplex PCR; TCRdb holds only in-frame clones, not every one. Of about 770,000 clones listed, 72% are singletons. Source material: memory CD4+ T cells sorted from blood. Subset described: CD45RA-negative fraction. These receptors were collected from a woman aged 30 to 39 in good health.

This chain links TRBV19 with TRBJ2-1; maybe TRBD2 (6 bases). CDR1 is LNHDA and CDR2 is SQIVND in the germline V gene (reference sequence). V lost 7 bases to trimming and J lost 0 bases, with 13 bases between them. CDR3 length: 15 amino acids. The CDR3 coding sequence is TGTGCCAGTAAGGAGAGCGGGCACTCCTACAATGAGCAGTTCTTC. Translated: CASKESGHSYNEQFF.

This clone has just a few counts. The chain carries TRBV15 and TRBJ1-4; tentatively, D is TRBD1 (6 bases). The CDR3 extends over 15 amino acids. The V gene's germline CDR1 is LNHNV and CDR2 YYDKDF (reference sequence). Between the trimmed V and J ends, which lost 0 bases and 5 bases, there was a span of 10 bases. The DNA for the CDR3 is TGTGCCACCAGCAGAGATCTTCAGGGGAATGAAAAACTGTTTTTT. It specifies CATSRDLQGNEKLFF.

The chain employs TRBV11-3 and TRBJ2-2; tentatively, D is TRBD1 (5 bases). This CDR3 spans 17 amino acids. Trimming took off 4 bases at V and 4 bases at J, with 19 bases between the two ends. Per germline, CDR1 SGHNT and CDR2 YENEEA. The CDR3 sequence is CASSYTHFTGSTGELFF. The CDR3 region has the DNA TGTGCCAGCAGCTATACCCACTTTACAGGATCCACCGGGGAGCTGTTTTTT.

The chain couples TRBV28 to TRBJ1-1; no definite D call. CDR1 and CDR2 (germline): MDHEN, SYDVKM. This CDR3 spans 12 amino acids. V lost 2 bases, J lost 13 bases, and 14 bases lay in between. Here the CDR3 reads CASSLRPNAGFF. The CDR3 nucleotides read TGTGCCAGCAGTTTAAGGCCCAATGCGGGTTTCTTT.

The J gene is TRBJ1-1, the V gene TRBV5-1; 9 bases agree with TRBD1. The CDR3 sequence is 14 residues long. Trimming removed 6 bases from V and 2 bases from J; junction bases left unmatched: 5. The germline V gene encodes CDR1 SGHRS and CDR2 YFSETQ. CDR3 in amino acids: CASTGQGLNTEAFF. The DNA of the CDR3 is TGCGCCAGCACAGGACAGGGGTTAAACACTGAAGCTTTCTTT.

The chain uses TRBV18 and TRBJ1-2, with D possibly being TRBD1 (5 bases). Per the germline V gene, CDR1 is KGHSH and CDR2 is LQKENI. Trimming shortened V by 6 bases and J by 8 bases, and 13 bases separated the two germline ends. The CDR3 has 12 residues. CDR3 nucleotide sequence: TGTGCCAGCTCCATCAGGGAGAGAGGCTACACCTTC. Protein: CASSIRERGYTF. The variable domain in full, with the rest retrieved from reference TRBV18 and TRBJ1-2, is NAGVMQNPRHLVRRRGQEARLRCSPMKGHSHVYWYRQLPEEGLKFMVYLQKENIIDESGMPKERFSAEFPKEGPSILRIQQVVRGDSAAYFCASSIRERGYTFGSGTRLTVV.

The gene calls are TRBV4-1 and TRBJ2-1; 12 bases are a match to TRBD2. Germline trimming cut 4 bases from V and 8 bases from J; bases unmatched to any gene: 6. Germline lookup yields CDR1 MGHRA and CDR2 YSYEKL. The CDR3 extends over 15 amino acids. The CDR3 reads CASSPWTSGNHEQFF. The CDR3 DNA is TGCGCCAGCAGCCCCTGGACTAGCGGGAACCATGAGCAGTTCTTC.

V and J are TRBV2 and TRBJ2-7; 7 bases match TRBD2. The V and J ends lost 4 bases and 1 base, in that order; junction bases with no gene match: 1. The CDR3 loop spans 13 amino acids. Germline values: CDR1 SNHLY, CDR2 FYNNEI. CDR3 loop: CASSGTSSYEQYF. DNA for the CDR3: TGTGCCAGCAGTGGGACTAGTTCCTACGAGCAGTACTTC.

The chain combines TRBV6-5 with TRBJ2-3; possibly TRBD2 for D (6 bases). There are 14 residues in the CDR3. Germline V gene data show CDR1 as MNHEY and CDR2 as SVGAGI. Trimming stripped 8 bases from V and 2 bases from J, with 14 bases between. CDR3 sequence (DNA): TGTGCCAGCTTGCGGGGAGACCACACAGATACGCAGTATTTT. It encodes CASLRGDHTDTQYF.

CDR3 sequence (DNA): TGCGCCAGCAGCTTGGGGCAGGGGGTTTCCTACGAGCAGTACTTC. It codes for CASSLGQGVSYEQYF. The chain joins TRBV5-1 to TRBJ2-7; 7 nucleotides agree with TRBD1. Trimming cost V 0 bases and J 1 base; bases outside gene matches: 4. The CDR3 contains 15 residues. Germline CDR1 SGHRS, CDR2 YFSETQ.